A single TCR beta chain is shown here with its context. What it binds is unknown. These data belong to a study of neoadjuvant nivolumab and ipilimumab in lung cancer. Findings and limits, study-wide: TCR clonality did not significantly correlate with pathologic tumor regression.

Produced via immunoSEQ multiplex PCR; TCRdb's table is partial and in-frame only. Altogether roughly 39,000 clones are present, 80% to 90% being singletons, with the ten largest covering 2.5% to 3.5%. The source material was peripheral blood, sampled before neoadjuvant nivolumab, alone or with ipilimumab. The TCR was taken from an adult with non-small cell lung cancer.

CDR3 sequence: CASSLEVFLTGTIEAFF. In DNA, the CDR3 is TGTGCCAGCAGCTTAGAGGTTTTCTTGACAGGGACGATTGAAGCTTTCTTT. V usage is TRBV7-2 and J usage is TRBJ1-1; 7 nucleotides align to TRBD1. The CDR3 extends over 17 amino acids. Trimming cost V 1 base and J 7 bases; bases outside gene matches: 15. Germline V gene sequence: CDR1 SGHTA, CDR2 FQGNSA.